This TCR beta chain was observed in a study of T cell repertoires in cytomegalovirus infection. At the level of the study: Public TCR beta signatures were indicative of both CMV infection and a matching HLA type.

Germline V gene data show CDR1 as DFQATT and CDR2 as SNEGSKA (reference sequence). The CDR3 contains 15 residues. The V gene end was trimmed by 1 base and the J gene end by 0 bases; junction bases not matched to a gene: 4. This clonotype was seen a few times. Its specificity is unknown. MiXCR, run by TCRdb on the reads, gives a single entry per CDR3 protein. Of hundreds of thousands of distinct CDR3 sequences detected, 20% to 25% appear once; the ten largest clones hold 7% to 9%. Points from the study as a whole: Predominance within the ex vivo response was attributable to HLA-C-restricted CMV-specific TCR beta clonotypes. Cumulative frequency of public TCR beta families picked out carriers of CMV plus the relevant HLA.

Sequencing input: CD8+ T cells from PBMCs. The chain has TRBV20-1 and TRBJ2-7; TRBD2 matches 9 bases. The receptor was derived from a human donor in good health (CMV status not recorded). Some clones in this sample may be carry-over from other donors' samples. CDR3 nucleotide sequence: TGCAGTGCTAGAGTAATAGCGGGGGACTCCTACGAGCAGTACGTC. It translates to CSARVIAGDSYEQYV.